This paragraph reports one TCR beta chain. The CDR3 loop spans 10 amino acids. CDR1 and CDR2 (germline): SQVTM, ANQGSEA. V gave up 6 bases and J gave up 14 bases, with 14 bases separating them. In the naive CD8 group, cells lacked CD45RO and were positively selected for CCR7, so terminally differentiated effector memory CD45RA+ cells were left out. The data were taken from a study of shared clonotypes between healthy human individuals. Only in-frame clones appear in the TCRdb table, and some are missing; sequencing was by immunoSEQ multiplex PCR. Of about 1.9 million clones in the sample, 93% were seen once.

The sequenced sample consisted of naive CD8+ T cells from PBMCs. The receptor comes from a man aged 18 to 30 in good health. Some clones in this sample may be carry-over from other donors' samples. V is TRBV29-1 and J is TRBJ2-1, with D possibly being TRBD1 (5 bases). The CDR3 sequence: CSVPQGREFF. The CDR3 DNA sequence: TGCAGCGTGCCCCAGGGCAGGGAGTTCTTC.